This T cell receptor (beta chain) was captured by sequencing in a study of T-cell memory formation after mild COVID-19. Study background: Clusters were largely donor specific.

Study-wide findings and caveats: Clones contracting over day 15 to 85 were CD4/CD8 balanced, with later expanders leaning CD4+. Contracting CD8+ clones were enriched in EMRA, CD4+ mainly in CM and EM.

Constant-segment primers were used for 5'RACE, and the resulting TCR alpha and TCR beta cDNA libraries carried sample barcodes and UMIs. Via MiXCR, TCRdb re-called the 5' RACE reads, giving one row per CDR3 protein. The table records about 350,000 distinct CDR3 sequences, 25% to 30% of them present only once. Trimming took off 2 bases at V and 3 bases at J, with 16 bases between the two ends. This CDR3 has 16 amino acids. Germline-derived CDR1 and CDR2 are GTSNPN and SVGIG (reference sequence). This clonotype was counted only a few times. Antigen unknown. The rearrangement joins TRBV30 to TRBJ2-2; D possibly corresponds to TRBD1 (7 bases). This sequence originates from an adult woman who had mild COVID-19 (a few samples of this study predate the infection). Cell type and time point are not known. Sequences were obtained from PBMCs or a T cell subset sorted from them (not recorded which). The CDR3: CAWSHWRGQYTGELFF. CDR3 DNA: TGTGCCTGGAGTCATTGGAGGGGGCAGTACACCGGGGAGCTGTTTTTT.